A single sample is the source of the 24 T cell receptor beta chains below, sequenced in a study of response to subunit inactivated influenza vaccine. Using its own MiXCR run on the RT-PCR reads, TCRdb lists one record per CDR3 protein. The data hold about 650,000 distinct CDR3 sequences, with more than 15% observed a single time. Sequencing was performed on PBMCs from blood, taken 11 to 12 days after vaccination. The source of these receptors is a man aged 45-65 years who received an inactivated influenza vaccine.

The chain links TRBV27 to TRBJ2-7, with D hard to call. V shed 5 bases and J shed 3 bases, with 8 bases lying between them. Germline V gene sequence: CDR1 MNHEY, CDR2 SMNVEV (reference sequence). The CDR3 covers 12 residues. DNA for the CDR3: TGTGCCAGCAGTAACTTGATCTACGAGCAGTACTTC. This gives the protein CASSNLIYEQYF.

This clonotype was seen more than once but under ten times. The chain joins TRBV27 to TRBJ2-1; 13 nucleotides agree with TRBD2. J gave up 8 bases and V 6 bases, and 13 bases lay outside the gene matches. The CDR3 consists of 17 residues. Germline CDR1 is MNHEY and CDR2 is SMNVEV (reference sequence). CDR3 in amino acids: CASRQNPTSGGVDEQFF. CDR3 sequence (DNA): TGTGCCAGCAGACAAAATCCCACTAGCGGGGGGGTCGATGAGCAGTTCTTC.

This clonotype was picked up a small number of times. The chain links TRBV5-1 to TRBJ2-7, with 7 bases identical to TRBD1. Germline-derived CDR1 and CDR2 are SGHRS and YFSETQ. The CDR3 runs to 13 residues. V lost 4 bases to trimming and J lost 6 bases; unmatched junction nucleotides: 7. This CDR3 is CASSLQGFSEQYF. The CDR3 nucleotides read TGCGCCAGCAGCCTACAGGGGTTCAGCGAGCAGTACTTC.

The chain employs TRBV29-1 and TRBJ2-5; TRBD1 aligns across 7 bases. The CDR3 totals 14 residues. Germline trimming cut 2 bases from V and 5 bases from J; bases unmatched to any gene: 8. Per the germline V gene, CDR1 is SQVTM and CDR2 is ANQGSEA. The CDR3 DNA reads TGCAGCGTTGAAAAGTCCTTACAGGGGGAGACCCAGTACTTC. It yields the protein CSVEKSLQGETQYF.

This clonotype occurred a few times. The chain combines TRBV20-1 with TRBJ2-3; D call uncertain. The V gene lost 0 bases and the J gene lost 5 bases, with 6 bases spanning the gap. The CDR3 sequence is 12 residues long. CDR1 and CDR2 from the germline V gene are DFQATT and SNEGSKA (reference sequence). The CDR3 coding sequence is TGCAGTGCTAGAGATGTGGGAGATACGCAGTATTTT. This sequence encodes CSARDVGDTQYF.

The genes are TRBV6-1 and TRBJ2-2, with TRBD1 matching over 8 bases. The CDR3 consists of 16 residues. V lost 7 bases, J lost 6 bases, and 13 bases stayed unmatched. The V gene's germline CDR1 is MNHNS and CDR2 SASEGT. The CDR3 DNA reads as TGTGCCAGCATTGGTAATGGACAGGGTAGCGCCGGGGAGCTGTTTTTT. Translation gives CASIGNGQGSAGELFF.

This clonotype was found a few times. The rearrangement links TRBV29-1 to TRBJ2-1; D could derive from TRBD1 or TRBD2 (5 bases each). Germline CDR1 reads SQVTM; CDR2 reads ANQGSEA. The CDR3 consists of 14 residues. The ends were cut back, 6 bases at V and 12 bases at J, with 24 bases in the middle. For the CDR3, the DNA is TGCAGCGTAGCGTTCGGGGCTCGTCCAATGGGGCAGTTCTTC. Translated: CSVAFGARPMGQFF.

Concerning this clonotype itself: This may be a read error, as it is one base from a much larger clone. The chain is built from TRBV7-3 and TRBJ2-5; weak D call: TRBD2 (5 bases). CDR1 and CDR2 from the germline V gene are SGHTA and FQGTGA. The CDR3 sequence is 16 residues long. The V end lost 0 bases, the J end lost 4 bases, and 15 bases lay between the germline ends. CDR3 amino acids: CASSLTSGKGRETQYF. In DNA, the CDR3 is TGTGCCAGCAGCTTAACATCGGGAAAGGGAAGAGAGACCCAGTACTTC.

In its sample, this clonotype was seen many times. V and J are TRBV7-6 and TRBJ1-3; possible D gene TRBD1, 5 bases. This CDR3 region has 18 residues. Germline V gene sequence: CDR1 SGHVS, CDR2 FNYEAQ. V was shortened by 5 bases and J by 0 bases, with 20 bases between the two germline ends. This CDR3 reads CASSPTLGRFSSGNTIYF. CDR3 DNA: TGTGCCAGCAGCCCGACTCTGGGGCGCTTCTCCTCTGGAAACACCATATATTTT.

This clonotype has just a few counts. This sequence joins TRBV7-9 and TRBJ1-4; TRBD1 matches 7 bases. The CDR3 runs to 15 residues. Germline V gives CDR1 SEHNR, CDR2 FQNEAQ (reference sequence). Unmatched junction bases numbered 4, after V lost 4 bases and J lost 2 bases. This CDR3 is CASSSAGGTNEKLFF. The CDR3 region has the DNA TGTGCCAGCAGCTCAGCAGGGGGGACTAATGAAAAACTGTTTTTT.

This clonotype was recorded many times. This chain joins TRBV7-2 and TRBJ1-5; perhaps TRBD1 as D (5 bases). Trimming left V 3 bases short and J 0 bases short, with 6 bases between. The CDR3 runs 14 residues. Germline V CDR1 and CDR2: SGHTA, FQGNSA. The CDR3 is CASSLDISNQPQHF. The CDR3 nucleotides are TGTGCCAGCAGCTTGGACATTAGCAATCAGCCCCAGCATTTT.

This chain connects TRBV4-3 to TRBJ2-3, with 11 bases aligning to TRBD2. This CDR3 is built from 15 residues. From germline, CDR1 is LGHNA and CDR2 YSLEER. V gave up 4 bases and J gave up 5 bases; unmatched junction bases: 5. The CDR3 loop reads CASSLSGGAKDTQYF. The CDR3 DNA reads TGCGCCAGCAGCCTTAGCGGGGGGGCTAAAGATACGCAGTATTTT.

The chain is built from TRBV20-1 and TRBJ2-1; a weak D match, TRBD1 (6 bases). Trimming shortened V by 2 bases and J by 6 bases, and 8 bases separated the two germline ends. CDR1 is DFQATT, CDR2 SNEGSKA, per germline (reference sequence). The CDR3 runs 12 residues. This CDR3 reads CSARMTGNEQFF. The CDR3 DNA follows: TGCAGTGCTAGAATGACAGGCAATGAGCAGTTCTTC.

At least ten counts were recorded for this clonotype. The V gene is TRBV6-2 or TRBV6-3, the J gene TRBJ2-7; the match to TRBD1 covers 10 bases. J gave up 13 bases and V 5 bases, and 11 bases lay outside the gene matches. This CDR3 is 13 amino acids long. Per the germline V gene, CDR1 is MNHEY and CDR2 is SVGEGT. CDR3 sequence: CASSRRGQGVQYF. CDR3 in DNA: TGTGCCAGCAGTCGTAGAGGACAGGGGGTACAATACTTC.

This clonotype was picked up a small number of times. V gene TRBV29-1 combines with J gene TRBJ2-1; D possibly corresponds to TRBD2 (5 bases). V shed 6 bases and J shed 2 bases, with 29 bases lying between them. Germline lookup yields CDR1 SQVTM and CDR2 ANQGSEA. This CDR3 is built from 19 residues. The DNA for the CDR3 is TGCAGCGTGGAAACGAAAAATGACGGGAACCCGAGCCCCTACAATGAGCAGTTCTTC. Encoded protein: CSVETKNDGNPSPYNEQFF.

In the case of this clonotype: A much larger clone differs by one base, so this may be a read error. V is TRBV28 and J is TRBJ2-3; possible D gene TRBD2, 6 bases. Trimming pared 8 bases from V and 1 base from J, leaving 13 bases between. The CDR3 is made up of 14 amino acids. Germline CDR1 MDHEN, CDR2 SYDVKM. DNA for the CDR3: TGTGCCAGCGCCATCGGGGGAGGCACAGATACGCAGTATTTT. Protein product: CASAIGGGTDTQYF.

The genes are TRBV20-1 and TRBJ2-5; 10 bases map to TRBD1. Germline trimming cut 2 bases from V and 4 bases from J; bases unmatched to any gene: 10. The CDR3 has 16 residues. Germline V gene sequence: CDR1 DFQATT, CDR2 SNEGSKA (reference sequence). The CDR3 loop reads CSARPRQGAGAETQYF. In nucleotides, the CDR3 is TGCAGTGCTAGACCTAGACAGGGGGCGGGTGCAGAGACCCAGTACTTC.

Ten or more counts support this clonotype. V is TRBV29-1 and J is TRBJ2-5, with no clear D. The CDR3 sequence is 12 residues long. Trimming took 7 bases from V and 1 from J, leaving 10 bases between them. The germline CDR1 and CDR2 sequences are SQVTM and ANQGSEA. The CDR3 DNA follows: TGCAGCGGGCGAGATCCCCAAGAGACCCAGTACTTC. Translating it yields CSGRDPQETQYF.

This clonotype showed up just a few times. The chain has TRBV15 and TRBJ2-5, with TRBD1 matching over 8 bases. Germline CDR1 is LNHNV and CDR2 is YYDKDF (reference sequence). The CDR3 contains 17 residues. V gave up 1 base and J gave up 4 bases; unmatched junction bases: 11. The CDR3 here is CATSRAQGANLGETQYF. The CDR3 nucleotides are TGTGCCACCAGCAGAGCGCAGGGGGCAAATCTTGGAGAGACCCAGTACTTC.

This CDR3 reads CASSLVQMNTEAFF. CDR3 nucleotides: TGTGCCAGCAGTTTAGTTCAGATGAACACTGAAGCTTTCTTT. The V gene is TRBV12-3 or TRBV12-4, the J gene TRBJ1-1; D not resolved. The CDR3 spans 14 residues. V lost 1 base, J lost 0 bases, and 6 bases lay in between.

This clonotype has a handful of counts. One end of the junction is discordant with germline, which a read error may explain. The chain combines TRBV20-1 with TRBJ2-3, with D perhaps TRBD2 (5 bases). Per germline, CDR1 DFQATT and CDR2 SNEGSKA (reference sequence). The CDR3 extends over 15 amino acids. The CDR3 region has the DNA TGCAGTGCCAGAGAGGAGGCTTCGCACACAGATACGCAGTATTTT. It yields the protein CSAREEASHTDTQYF.

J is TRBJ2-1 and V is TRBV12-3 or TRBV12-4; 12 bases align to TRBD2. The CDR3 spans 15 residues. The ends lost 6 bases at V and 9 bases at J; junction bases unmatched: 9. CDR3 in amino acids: CASRKTSGGGGEQFF. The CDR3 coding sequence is TGTGCCAGCAGGAAGACTAGCGGGGGAGGTGGTGAGCAGTTCTTC.

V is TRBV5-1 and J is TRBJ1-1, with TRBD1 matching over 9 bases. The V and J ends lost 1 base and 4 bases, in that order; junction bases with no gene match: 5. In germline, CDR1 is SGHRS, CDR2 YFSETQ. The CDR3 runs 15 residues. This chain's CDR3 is CASSLWGQGSTEAFF. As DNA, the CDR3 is TGCGCCAGCAGCTTGTGGGGACAGGGCAGCACTGAAGCTTTCTTT.

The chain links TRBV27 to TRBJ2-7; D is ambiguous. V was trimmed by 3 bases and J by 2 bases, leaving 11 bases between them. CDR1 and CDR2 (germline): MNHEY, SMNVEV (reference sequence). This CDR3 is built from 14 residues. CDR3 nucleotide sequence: TGTGCCAGCAGTTTCGGGCCAGGAACCTACGAGCAGTACTTC. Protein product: CASSFGPGTYEQYF.